The clone carrying this T cell receptor beta chain showed up just once. This sample stems from a study of CD8 T cells in Susac syndrome. In the study overall: When their blood was taken, the Susac syndrome patients had either not yet had any therapy, were taking corticosteroids, or were taking intravenous immunoglobulin alone.

Reverse transcription of roughly 0.5 to 1 ug RNA used random hexamers. TCRdb independently ran MiXCR on the immunoSEQ multiplex PCR reads; one entry per CDR3 protein. The data show 74,000 or so distinct CDR3 sequences, with roughly 91% seen just once and more than 0.5% held by the top ten. Germline V gives CDR1 SNHLY, CDR2 FYNNEI. The CDR3 length is 15 residues. The trim removed 3 bases at V and 7 bases at J, leaving 9 bases unmatched. The sequenced sample consisted of CD4+ T cells from PBMCs. This chain uses TRBV2 with TRBJ2-3; 8 nucleotides align to TRBD1. This TCR came from a human donor with Susac syndrome. The CDR3 spells CASSDDRGLRNTQYF. CDR3 DNA: TGTGCCAGCAGTGATGACAGGGGTTTGAGGAATACGCAGTATTTT. The full variable domain, with the rest looked up from reference TRBV2 and TRBJ2-3, is EPEVTQTPSHQVTQMGQEVILRCVPISNHLYFYWYRQILGQKVEFLVSFYNNEISEKSEIFDDQFSVERPDGSNFTLKIRSTKLEDSAMYFCASSDDRGLRNTQYFGPGTRLTVL.